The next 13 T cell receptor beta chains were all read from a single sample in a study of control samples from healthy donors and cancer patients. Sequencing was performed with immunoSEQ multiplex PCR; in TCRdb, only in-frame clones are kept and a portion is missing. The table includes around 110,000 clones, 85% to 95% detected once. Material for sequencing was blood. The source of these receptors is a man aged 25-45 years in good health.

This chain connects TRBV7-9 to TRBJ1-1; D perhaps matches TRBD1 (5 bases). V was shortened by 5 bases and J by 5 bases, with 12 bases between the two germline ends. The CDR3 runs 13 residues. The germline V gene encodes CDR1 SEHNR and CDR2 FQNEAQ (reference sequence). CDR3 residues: CASSPSGRTEAFF. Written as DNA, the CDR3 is TGTGCCAGCAGCCCCTCAGGGCGTACTGAAGCTTTCTTT.

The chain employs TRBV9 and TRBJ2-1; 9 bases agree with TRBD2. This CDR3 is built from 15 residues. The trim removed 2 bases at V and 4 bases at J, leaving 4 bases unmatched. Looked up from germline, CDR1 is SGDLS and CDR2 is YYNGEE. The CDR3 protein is CASSVGSGGYNEQFF. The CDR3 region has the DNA TGTGCCAGCAGCGTTGGTAGCGGGGGTTACAATGAGCAGTTCTTC.

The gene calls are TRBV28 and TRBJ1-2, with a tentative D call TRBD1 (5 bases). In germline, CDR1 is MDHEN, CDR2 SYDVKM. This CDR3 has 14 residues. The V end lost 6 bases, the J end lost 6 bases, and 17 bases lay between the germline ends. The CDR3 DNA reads TGTGCCAGCAGCAGACCGGGACTGGGTGATGGCTACACCTTC. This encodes CASSRPGLGDGYTF.

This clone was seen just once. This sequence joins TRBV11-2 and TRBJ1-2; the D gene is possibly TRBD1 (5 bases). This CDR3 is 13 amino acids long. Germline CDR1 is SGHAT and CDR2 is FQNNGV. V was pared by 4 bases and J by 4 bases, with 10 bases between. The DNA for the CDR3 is TGTGCCAGCAGCTATGACAGCCTCTATGGCTACACCTTC. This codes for CASSYDSLYGYTF.

This chain's CDR3 is CASSFSMGGGLALHF. CDR3 coding DNA: TGTGCCAGCAGTTTTTCGATGGGGGGCGGTCTGGCCCTCCACTTT. The chain couples TRBV6-5 to TRBJ1-6, with TRBD1 as a possible D gene (6 bases). V was trimmed by 4 bases and J by 14 bases, leaving 21 bases between them. CDR1 MNHEY and CDR2 SVGAGI come from the germline V gene. This CDR3 spans 15 amino acids.

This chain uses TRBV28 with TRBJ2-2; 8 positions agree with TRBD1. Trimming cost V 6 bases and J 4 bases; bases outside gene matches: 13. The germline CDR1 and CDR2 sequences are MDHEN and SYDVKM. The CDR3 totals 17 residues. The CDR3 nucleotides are TGTGCCAGCAGCCCTTCCGGACAGGGTTCGGGCACCGGGGAGCTGTTTTTT. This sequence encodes CASSPSGQGSGTGELFF.

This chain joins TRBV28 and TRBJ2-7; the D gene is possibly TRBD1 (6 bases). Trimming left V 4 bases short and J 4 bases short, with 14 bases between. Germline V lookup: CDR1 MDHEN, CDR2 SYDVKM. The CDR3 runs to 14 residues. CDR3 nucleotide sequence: TGTGCCAGCAGTTCCCCCGGGACACCATACGAGCAGTACTTC. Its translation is CASSSPGTPYEQYF.

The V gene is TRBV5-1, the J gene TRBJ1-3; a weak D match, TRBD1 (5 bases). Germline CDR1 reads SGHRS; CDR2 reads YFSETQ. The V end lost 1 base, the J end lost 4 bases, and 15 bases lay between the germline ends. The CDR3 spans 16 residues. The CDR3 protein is CASSLQGPSGGNTIYF. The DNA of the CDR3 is TGCGCCAGCAGCTTGCAGGGCCCGAGCGGAGGAAACACCATATATTTT. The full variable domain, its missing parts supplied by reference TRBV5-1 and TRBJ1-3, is KAGVTQTPRYLIKTRGQQVTLSCSPISGHRSVSWYQQTPGQGLQFLFEYFSETQRNKGNFPGRFSGRQFSNSRSEMNVSTLELGDSALYLCASSLQGPSGGNTIYFGEGSWLTVV.

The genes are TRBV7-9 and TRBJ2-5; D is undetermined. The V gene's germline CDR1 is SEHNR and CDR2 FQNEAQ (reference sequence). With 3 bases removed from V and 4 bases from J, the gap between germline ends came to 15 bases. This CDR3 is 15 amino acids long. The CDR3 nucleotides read TGTGCCAGCAGCTTGGGGTATGGGTCGAGAGAGACCCAGTACTTC. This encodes CASSLGYGSRETQYF. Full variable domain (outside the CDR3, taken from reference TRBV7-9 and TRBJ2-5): DTGVSQNPRHKITKRGQNVTFRCDPISEHNRLYWYRQTLGQGPEFLTYFQNEAQLEKSRLLSDRFSAERPKGSFSTLEIQRTEQGDSAMYLCASSLGYGSRETQYFGPGTRLLVL.

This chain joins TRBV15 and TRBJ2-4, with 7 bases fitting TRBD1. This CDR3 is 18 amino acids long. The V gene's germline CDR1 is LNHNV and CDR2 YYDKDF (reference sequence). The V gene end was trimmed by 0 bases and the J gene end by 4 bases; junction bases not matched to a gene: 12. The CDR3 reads CATSRDLGTVGQKNIQYF. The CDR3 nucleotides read TGTGCCACCAGCAGAGATCTAGGGACAGTTGGGCAAAAAAACATTCAGTACTTC.

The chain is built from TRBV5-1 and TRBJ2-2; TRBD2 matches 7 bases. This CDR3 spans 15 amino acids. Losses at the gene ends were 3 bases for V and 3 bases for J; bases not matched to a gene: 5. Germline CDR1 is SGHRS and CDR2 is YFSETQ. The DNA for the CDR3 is TGCGCCAGCAGCTCGGGGACTACCTACACCGGGGAGCTGTTTTTT. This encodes CASSSGTTYTGELFF.

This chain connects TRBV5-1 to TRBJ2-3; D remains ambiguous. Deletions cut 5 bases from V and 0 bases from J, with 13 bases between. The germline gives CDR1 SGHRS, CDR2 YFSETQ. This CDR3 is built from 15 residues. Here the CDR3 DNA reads TGCGCCAGCAGGCTTCCCGAAATAAGCACAGATACGCAGTATTTT. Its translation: CASRLPEISTDTQYF.

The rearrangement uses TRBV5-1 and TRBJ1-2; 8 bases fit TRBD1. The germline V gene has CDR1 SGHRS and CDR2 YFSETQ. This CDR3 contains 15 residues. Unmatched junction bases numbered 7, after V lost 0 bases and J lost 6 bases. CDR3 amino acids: CASSLEYRGTDGYTF. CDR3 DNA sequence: TGCGCCAGCAGCTTGGAGTACAGGGGGACGGATGGCTACACCTTC. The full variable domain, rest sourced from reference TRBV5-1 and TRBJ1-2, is KAGVTQTPRYLIKTRGQQVTLSCSPISGHRSVSWYQQTPGQGLQFLFEYFSETQRNKGNFPGRFSGRQFSNSRSEMNVSTLELGDSALYLCASSLEYRGTDGYTFGSGTRLTVV.